Below are 21 T cell receptor beta chains sequenced from a single sample in a study of blood T cells in healthy people across ages. The second PCR ran roughly 6 to 11 cycles with a sample-barcoded 5' primer and J-beta primers. TCRdb processed the 5' RACE reads anew with MiXCR; each CDR3 protein has one entry. The sample comprises about 1.6 million distinct CDR3 sequences, about 35% of which are singletons, and around 10% rests with the top ten. Specimen: blood. These receptors all stem from a woman aged 30 to 39 in good health.

Comment on this clonotype: Mismatch with germline at one junction end may stem from a read error. This chain links TRBV6-5 with TRBJ2-5, with unresolved D. The CDR3 sequence is 13 residues long. CDR1 and CDR2 from the germline V gene are MNHEY and SVGAGI. The CDR3 DNA is TGCGCCAACAGTCGACGACACGACGAGACCCAGTACTTC. Translating it yields CANSRRHDETQYF.

On this clonotype: A much larger clone differs by one base, so this may be a read error. J is TRBJ2-5 and V is TRBV10-3, with D possibly matching TRBD2 (5 bases). This CDR3 is 16 amino acids long. Trimming pared 0 bases from V and 11 bases from J, leaving 22 bases between. CDR1 is ENHRY, CDR2 SYGVKD, per germline. The CDR3 DNA reads as TGTGCCATCAGTGAGTCGAGGTTAGCGAGGGTTGATGAGCAGTACTTC. It yields the protein CAISESRLARVDEQYF.

A single count supports this clonotype. The genes are TRBV6-2 or TRBV6-3 and TRBJ2-3; D not certain. Between the trimmed V and J ends, which lost 2 bases and 2 bases, there was a span of 11 bases. The CDR3 runs to 15 residues. The germline CDR1 and CDR2 sequences are MNHEY and SVGEGT. CDR3 coding DNA: TGTGCCAGCAGTTACGTTATGCGGTCCACAGATACGCAGTATTTT. It codes for CASSYVMRSTDTQYF.

J is TRBJ2-7 and V is TRBV7-2; D not resolved. Germline-derived CDR1 and CDR2 are SGHTA and FQGNSA. Trimming cost V 5 bases and J 7 bases, with 15 bases left between them. There are 13 residues in the CDR3. The CDR3, as DNA: TGTGCCAGCAGCCCAAGGGCGATGGGAGAGCAGTACTTC. This translates into CASSPRAMGEQYF.

This clonotype came up many times. The chain is built from TRBV11-3 and TRBJ2-1, with D hard to call. The CDR3 covers 12 residues. V was trimmed by 3 bases and J by 7 bases, leaving 7 bases between them. In germline, CDR1 is SGHNT, CDR2 YENEEA. The CDR3 coding sequence is TGTGCCAGCAGCTTCGAACCTAATGAGCAGTTCTTC. Residues: CASSFEPNEQFF.

This chain links TRBV20-1 with TRBJ2-1, with D perhaps assigned TRBD1 or TRBD2 (5 bases each). The CDR3 is 16 residues long. The germline V gene encodes CDR1 DFQATT and CDR2 SNEGSKA (reference sequence). V shed 5 bases and J shed 4 bases, with 21 bases lying between them. The CDR3 sequence is CSAPSRDAPPYNEQFF. The CDR3 region has the DNA TGCAGTGCTCCCTCCCGGGACGCCCCCCCTTACAATGAGCAGTTCTTC.

This clonotype was seen more than once but under ten times. The rearrangement uses TRBV2 and TRBJ2-5, with 7 bases that match TRBD1. The trim removed 10 bases at V and 2 bases at J, leaving 4 bases unmatched. The CDR3 length is 12 residues. Germline lookup yields CDR1 SNHLY and CDR2 FYNNEI. The CDR3 sequence is CATQGLQETQYF. CDR3 DNA: TGTGCCACACAGGGGTTACAAGAGACCCAGTACTTC.

In its sample, this clonotype was seen a few times. This chain joins TRBV7-9 and TRBJ2-2; TRBD2 is a possible D gene (6 bases). The CDR3 spans 13 residues. CDR1 is SEHNR and CDR2 is FQNEAQ in the germline V gene (reference sequence). Trimming took 4 bases from V and 4 from J, leaving 7 bases between them. Written as DNA, the CDR3 is TGTGCCAGCAGCTGGGGAGGCACCGGGGAGCTGTTTTTT. It codes for CASSWGGTGELFF.

The rearrangement links TRBV27 to TRBJ1-2, with 7 positions matching TRBD1. With 0 bases clipped from V and 4 bases from J, the junction kept 8 bases outside the gene matches. This CDR3 spans 16 amino acids. Germline V CDR1 and CDR2: MNHEY, SMNVEV (reference sequence). CDR3 in amino acids: CASSLSPWTGPYGYTF. The CDR3 nucleotides are TGTGCCAGCAGTTTATCCCCTTGGACAGGCCCCTATGGCTACACCTTC.

The sample holds a few counts of this clonotype. J is TRBJ2-1 and V is TRBV7-3; TRBD2 agrees at 13 bases. CDR1 and CDR2 (germline): SGHTA, FQGTGA. V lost 5 bases and J lost 4; bases outside the gene matches: 11. This CDR3 spans 18 amino acids. In nucleotides, the CDR3 is TGTGCCAGCAGCCTTTCCTCGGGACTAGCGGGGCCATACAATGAGCAGTTCTTC. It translates to CASSLSSGLAGPYNEQFF.

The chain links TRBV7-9 to TRBJ2-7, with 8 positions matching TRBD1. The germline CDR1 and CDR2 sequences are SEHNR and FQNEAQ (reference sequence). The CDR3 loop spans 17 amino acids. V was clipped by 4 bases and J by 3 bases; unmatched bases: 14. The CDR3: CASSSALRDRSFYEQYF. CDR3 DNA: TGTGCCAGCAGCTCCGCTTTAAGGGACAGGTCTTTCTACGAGCAGTACTTC.

This clonotype was seen only once. The chain combines TRBV15 with TRBJ1-1; D possibly corresponds to TRBD1 (6 bases). V was trimmed by 5 bases and J by 7 bases, leaving 14 bases between them. Germline CDR1 LNHNV, CDR2 YYDKDF (reference sequence). The length of the CDR3 is 13 residues. CDR3 DNA sequence: TGTGCCACCAGCTTCAACAGGGACAATGAAGCTTTCTTT. It specifies CATSFNRDNEAFF.

To note about this clonotype: This sequence may be a read error, since a much larger clone differs from it by one base. The chain couples TRBV7-2 to TRBJ2-7, with 7 nucleotides matching TRBD1. The CDR3 loop spans 12 amino acids. In germline, CDR1 is SGHTA, CDR2 FQGNSA. Here the CDR3 reads CAGSWDSYEQYF. The CDR3 nucleotides read TGTGCCGGCAGCTGGGACAGCTACGAGCAGTACTTC.

A few counts support this clonotype. This chain connects TRBV7-2 to TRBJ1-4; 7 bases are shared with TRBD1. This CDR3 region has 17 residues. V shed 5 bases, J shed 8 bases, and the junction held 17 bases outside the gene matches. CDR1 and CDR2 (germline): SGHTA, FQGNSA. CDR3 sequence reads: CASSPGGGALGIEKLFF. Here the CDR3 DNA reads TGTGCCAGCAGCCCAGGGGGAGGGGCGTTAGGGATAGAAAAACTGTTTTTT.

As concerns this clonotype: The junction shows a germline mismatch at one end, possibly a read error. The V and J genes are TRBV28 and TRBJ2-7, with 9 bases matching TRBD1. The CDR3 length is 14 residues. Looked up from germline, CDR1 is MDHEN and CDR2 is SYDVKM. The CDR3 protein is CVSRGQGSSYEQYF. As DNA, the CDR3 is TGTGTCAGCCGGGGACAGGGTAGCTCCTACGAGCAGTACTTC. The full variable domain, in which reference TRBV28 and TRBJ2-7 provide the parts outside the CDR3, is DVKVTQSSRYLVKRTGEKVFLECVQDMDHENMFWYRQDPGLGLRLIYFSYDVKMKEKGDIPEGYSVSREKKERFSLILESASTNQTSMYLCVSRGQGSSYEQYFGPGTRLTVT.

This clonotype has more than one count but fewer than ten. The chain recombines TRBV3-1 with TRBJ2-3; D is unresolved. The CDR3 loop spans 17 amino acids. Germline V gene sequence: CDR1 LGHDT, CDR2 YNNKEL (reference sequence). Trimming pared 3 bases from V and 4 bases from J, leaving 20 bases between. The DNA of the CDR3 is TGTGCCAGCAGCCATCTTGGGCCGAAAGGTTCGTCAGATACGCAGTATTTT. This codes for CASSHLGPKGSSDTQYF.

About this clonotype: At one end the junction does not follow the germline gene, possibly because of a read error. The rearrangement uses TRBV20-1 and TRBJ1-1; 7 positions agree with TRBD1. The CDR3 has 14 amino acids. Per germline, CDR1 DFQATT and CDR2 SNEGSKA (reference sequence). CDR3 sequence reads: CSARDRRGRTEAFF. CDR3 sequence (DNA): TGCAGCGCTAGAGATCGGAGGGGGCGAACTGAAGCTTTCTTT.

In its sample, this clonotype was seen a few times. This chain links TRBV4-1 with TRBJ2-5; TRBD2 is a possible D gene (7 bases). Deletions cut 1 base from V and 1 base from J, with 13 bases between. This CDR3 has 16 amino acids. Germline CDR1 reads MGHRA; CDR2 reads YSYEKL. CDR3 nucleotides: TGCGCCAGCAGCCAAGTCCCGGGGGGCCTCCAAGAGACCCAGTACTTC. This sequence encodes CASSQVPGGLQETQYF.

The chain uses TRBV27 and TRBJ2-2; 9 bases are shared with TRBD2. V dropped 3 bases and J dropped 0; count of bases not matched to a gene: 2. The CDR3 is 16 residues long. CDR1 and CDR2 from the germline V gene are MNHEY and SMNVEV (reference sequence). The CDR3 loop reads CASSFLAGTNTGELFF. The CDR3 DNA reads as TGTGCCAGCAGTTTCCTAGCGGGAACGAACACCGGGGAGCTGTTTTTT.

V is TRBV9 and J is TRBJ2-7, with 8 bases lining up with TRBD2. The CDR3 sequence is 14 residues long. V was pared by 0 bases and J by 7 bases, with 6 bases of the junction left unmatched. Germline CDR1 SGDLS, CDR2 YYNGEE. This CDR3 is CASSVGAGATEQYF. The DNA of the CDR3 is TGTGCCAGCAGCGTAGGAGCGGGAGCTACTGAGCAGTACTTC. Based on the CDR3 plus reference TRBV9 and TRBJ2-7, the full variable domain is DSGVTQTPKHLITATGQRVTLRCSPRSGDLSVYWYQQSLDQGLQFLIQYYNGEERAKGNILERFSAQQFPDLHSELNLSSLELGDSALYFCASSVGAGATEQYFGPGTRLTVT.

Only a few counts were recorded for this clonotype. The chain uses TRBV20-1 and TRBJ2-1; TRBD2 might be the D (6 bases). The CDR3 totals 13 residues. The V end lost 0 bases, the J end lost 8 bases, and 11 bases lay between the germline ends. CDR1 and CDR2 from the germline V gene are DFQATT and SNEGSKA (reference sequence). CDR3 sequence (DNA): TGCAGTGCTAGAGATCGGGGGTGGCATGAGCAGTTCTTC. Residues: CSARDRGWHEQFF.